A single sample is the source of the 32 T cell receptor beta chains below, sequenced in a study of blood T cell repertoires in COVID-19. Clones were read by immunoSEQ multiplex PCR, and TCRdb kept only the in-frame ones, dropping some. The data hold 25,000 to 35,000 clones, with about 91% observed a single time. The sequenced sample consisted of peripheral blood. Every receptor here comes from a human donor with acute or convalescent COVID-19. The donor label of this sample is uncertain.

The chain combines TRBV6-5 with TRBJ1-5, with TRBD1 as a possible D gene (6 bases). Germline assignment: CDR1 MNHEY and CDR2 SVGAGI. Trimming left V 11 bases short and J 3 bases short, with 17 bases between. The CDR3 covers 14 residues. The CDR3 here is CAGSTGSNNQPQHF. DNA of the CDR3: TGTGCCGGAAGTACAGGGAGTAACAATCAGCCCCAGCATTTT.

The CDR3 is CASSSLQGGNEQFF. The CDR3, as DNA: TGTGCCAGCAGCTCCCTACAGGGTGGGAATGAGCAGTTCTTC. V and J are TRBV7-2 and TRBJ2-1; D is possibly TRBD1 (6 bases). V lost 4 bases to trimming and J lost 7 bases, with 14 bases between them. The germline V gene encodes CDR1 SGHTA and CDR2 FQGNSA. There are 14 residues in the CDR3.

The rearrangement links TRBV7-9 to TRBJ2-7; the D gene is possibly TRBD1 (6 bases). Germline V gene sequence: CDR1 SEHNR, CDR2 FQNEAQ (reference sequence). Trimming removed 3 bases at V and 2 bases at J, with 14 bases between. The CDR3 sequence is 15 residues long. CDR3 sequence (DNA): TGTGCCAGCAGCTTGTCCGGGACACTTGCCTACGAGCAGTACTTC. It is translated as CASSLSGTLAYEQYF.

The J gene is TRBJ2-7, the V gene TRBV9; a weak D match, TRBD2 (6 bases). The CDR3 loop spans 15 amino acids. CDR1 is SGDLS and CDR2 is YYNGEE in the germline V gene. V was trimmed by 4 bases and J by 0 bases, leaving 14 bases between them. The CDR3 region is CASSPLAVSSYEQYF. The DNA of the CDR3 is TGTGCCAGCAGCCCTTTAGCGGTTAGCTCCTACGAGCAGTACTTC.

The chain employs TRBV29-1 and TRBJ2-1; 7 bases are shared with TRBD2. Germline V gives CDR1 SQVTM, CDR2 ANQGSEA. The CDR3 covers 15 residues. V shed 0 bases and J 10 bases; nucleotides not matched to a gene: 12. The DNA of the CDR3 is TGCAGCGTTGAAGAACGGACTAGGGAAGGGAGGGAGCAGTTCTTC. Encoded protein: CSVEERTREGREQFF.

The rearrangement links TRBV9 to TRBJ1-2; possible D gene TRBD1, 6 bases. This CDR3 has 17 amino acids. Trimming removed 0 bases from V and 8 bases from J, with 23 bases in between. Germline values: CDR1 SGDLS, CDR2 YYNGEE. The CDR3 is CASSVVAHPRGASGYTF. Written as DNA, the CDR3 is TGTGCCAGCAGCGTAGTCGCGCACCCCAGGGGCGCGTCCGGCTACACCTTC.

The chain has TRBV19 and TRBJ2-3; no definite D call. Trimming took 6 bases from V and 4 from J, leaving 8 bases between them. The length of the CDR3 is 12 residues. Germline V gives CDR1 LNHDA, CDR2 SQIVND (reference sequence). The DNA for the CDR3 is TGTGCCAGTAGCATCCAGGCAGATACGCAGTATTTT. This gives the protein CASSIQADTQYF.

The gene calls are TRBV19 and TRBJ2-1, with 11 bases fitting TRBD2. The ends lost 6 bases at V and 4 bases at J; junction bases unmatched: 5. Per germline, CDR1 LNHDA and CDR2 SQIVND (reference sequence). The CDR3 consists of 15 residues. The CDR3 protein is CASSPGLAVYNEQFF. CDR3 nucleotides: TGTGCCAGTAGCCCGGGACTAGCGGTTTACAATGAGCAGTTCTTC.

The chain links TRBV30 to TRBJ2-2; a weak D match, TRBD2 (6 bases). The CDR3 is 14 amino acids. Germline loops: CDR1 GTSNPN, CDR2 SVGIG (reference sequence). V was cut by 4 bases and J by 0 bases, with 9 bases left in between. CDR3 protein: CAWKEGSNTGELFF. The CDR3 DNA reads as TGTGCCTGGAAGGAGGGATCGAACACCGGGGAGCTGTTTTTT.

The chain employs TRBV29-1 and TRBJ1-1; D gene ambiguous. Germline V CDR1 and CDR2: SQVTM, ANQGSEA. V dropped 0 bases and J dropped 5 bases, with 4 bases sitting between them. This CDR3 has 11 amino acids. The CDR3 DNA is TGCAGCGTTGAAGATCGGACTGAAGCTTTCTTT. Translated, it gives CSVEDRTEAFF.

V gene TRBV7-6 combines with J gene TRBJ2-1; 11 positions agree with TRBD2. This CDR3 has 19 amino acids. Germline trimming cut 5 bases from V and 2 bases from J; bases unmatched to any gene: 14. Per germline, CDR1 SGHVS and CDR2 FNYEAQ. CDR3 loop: CASSNDPLLAGATYNEQFF. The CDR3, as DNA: TGTGCCAGCAGCAACGACCCATTACTAGCGGGGGCTACCTACAATGAGCAGTTCTTC. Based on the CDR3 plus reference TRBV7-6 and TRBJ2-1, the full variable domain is GAGVSQSPRYKVTKRGQDVALRCDPISGHVSLYWYRQALGQGPEFLTYFNYEAQQDKSGLPNDRFSAERPEGSISTLTIQRTEQRDSAMYRCASSNDPLLAGATYNEQFFGPGTRLTVL.

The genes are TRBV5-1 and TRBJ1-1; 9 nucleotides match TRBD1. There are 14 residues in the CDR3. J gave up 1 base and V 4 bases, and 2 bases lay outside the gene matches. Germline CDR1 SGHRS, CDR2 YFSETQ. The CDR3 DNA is TGCGCCAGCAGCAGGGGACAGGGGAACACTGAAGCTTTCTTT. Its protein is CASSRGQGNTEAFF.

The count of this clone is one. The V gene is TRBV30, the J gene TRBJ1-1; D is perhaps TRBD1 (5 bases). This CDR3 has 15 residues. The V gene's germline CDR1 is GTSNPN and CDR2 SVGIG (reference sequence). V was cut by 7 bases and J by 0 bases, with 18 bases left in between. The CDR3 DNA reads TGTGCCTTTCTGCCGGGGGGGGTTGTGAACACTGAAGCTTTCTTT. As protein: CAFLPGGVVNTEAFF.

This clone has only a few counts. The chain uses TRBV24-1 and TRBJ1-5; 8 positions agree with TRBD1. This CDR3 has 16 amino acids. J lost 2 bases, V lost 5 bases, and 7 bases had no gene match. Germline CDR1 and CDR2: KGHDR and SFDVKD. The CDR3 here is CATSVRTGMGNQPQHF. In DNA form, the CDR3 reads TGTGCCACCAGTGTAAGGACAGGGATGGGCAATCAGCCCCAGCATTTT.

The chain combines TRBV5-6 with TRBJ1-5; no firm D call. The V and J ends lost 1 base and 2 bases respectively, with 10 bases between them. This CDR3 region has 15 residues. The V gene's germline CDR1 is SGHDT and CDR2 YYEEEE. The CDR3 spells CASSLLGEGNQPQHF. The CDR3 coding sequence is TGTGCCAGCAGCTTGCTCGGCGAGGGCAATCAGCCCCAGCATTTT.

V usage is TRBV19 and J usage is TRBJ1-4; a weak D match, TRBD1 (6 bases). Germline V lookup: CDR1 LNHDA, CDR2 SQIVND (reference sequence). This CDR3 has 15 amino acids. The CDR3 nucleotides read TGTGCTTCAAGGCAGGGGCCCGCAACTAATGAAAAACTGTTTTTT. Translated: CASRQGPATNEKLFF.

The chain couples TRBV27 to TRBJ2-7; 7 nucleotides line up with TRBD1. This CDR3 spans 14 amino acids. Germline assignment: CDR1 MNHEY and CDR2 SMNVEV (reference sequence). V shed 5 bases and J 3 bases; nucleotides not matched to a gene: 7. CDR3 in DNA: TGTGCCAGCAGTAAACCGGGACAGCTCTACGAGCAGTACTTC. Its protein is CASSKPGQLYEQYF.

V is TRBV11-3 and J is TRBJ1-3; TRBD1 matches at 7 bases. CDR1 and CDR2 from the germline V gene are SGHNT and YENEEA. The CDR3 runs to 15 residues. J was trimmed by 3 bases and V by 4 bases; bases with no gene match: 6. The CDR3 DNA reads TGTGCCAGCAGCTCGGGACGGGACAGTGGAAACACCATATATTTT. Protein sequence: CASSSGRDSGNTIYF.

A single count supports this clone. Here the CDR3 DNA reads TGTGCCAGTAGGGTTGACAGGGGTGGCAATCAGCCCCAGCATTTT. Translated: CASRVDRGGNQPQHF. The chain uses TRBV19 and TRBJ1-5, with 8 bases lining up with TRBD1. J gave up 2 bases and V 6 bases, and 6 bases lay outside the gene matches. The CDR3 sequence is 15 residues long. CDR1 and CDR2 (germline): LNHDA, SQIVND (reference sequence).

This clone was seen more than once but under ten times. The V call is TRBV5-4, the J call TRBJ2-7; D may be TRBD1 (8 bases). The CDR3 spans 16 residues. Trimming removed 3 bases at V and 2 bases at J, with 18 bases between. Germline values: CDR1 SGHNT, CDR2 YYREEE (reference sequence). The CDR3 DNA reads TGTGCCAGCAGCTGGGGGGGGACAGGTACGCCCTACGAGCAGTACTTC. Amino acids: CASSWGGTGTPYEQYF.

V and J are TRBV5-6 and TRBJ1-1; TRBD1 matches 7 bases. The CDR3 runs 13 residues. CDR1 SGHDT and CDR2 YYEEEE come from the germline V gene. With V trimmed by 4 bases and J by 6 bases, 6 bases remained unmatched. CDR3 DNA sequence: TGTGCCAGCAGCCCGACAGGGTTCGCTGAAGCTTTCTTT. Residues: CASSPTGFAEAFF.

The CDR3 protein is CASSELAASTDTQYF. In DNA, the CDR3 is TGCGCCAGCAGCGAGTTAGCGGCTAGCACAGATACGCAGTATTTT. The rearrangement links TRBV5-1 to TRBJ2-3; a possible D gene is TRBD2 (6 bases). The ends were cut back, 4 bases at V and 0 bases at J, with 12 bases in the middle. Germline CDR1 and CDR2: SGHRS and YFSETQ. This CDR3 has 15 amino acids.

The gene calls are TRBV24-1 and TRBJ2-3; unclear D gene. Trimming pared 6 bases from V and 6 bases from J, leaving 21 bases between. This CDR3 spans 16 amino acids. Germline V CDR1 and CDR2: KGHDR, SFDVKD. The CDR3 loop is CATSRESSGSSDTQYF. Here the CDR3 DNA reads TGTGCCACCAGTAGAGAATCGTCGGGTTCCTCTGATACGCAGTATTTT.

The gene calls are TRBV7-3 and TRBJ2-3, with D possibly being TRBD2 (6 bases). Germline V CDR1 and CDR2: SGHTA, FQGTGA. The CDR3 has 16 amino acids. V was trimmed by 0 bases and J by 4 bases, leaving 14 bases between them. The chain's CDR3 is CASSLTTSLSADTQYF. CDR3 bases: TGTGCCAGCAGCTTAACTACTAGCCTCTCAGCAGATACGCAGTATTTT.

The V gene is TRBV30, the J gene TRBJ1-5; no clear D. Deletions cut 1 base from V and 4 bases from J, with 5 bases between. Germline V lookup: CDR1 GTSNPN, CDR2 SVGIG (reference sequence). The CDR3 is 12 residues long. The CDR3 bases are TGTGCCTGGAGTGGAGGGAATCAGCCCCAGCATTTT. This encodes CAWSGGNQPQHF.

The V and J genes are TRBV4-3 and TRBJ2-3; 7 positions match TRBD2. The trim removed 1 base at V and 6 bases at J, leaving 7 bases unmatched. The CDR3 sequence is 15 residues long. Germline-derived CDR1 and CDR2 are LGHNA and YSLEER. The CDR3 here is CASSQGGGGGDTQYF. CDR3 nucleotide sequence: TGCGCCAGCAGCCAAGGGGGCGGGGGTGGGGATACGCAGTATTTT.

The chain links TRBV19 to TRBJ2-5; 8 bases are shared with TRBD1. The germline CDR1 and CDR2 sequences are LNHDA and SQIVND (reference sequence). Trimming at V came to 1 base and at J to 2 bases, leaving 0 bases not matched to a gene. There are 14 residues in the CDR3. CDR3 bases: TGTGCCAGTAGTATAGGACAGGGGCAAGAGACCCAGTACTTC. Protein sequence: CASSIGQGQETQYF.

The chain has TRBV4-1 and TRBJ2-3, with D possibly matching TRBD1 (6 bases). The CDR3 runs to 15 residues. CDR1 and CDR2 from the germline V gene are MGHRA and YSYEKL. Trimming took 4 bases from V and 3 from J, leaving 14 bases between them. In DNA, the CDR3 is TGCGCCAGCAGCCGGGGGCAAGTATCAACAGATACGCAGTATTTT. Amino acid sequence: CASSRGQVSTDTQYF.

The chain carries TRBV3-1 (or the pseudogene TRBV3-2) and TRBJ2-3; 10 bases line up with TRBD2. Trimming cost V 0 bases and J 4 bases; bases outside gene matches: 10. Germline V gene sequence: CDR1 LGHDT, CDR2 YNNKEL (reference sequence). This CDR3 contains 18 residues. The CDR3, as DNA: TGTGCCAGCAGCCAAGACCCTAGTAGCGGGAGGAGATCAGATACGCAGTATTTT. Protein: CASSQDPSSGRRSDTQYF.

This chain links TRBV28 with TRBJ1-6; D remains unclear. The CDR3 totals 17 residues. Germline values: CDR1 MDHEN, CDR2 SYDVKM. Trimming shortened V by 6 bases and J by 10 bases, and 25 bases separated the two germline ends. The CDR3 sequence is CASSPQIGVQSSSPLHF. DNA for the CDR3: TGTGCCAGCAGCCCCCAAATCGGGGTCCAAAGCTCGTCACCCCTCCACTTT.

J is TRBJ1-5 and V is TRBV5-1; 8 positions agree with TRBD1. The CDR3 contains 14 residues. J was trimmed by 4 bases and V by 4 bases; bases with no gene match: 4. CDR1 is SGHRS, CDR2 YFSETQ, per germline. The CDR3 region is CASSPGQGNQPQHF. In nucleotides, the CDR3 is TGCGCCAGCAGCCCCGGACAGGGAAATCAGCCCCAGCATTTT.

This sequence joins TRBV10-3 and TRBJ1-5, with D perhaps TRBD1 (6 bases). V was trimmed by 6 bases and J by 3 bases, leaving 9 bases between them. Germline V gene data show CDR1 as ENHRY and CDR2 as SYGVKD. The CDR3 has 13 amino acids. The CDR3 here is CAIRDSTNQPQHF. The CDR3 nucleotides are TGTGCCATCAGGGACAGTACCAATCAGCCCCAGCATTTT.